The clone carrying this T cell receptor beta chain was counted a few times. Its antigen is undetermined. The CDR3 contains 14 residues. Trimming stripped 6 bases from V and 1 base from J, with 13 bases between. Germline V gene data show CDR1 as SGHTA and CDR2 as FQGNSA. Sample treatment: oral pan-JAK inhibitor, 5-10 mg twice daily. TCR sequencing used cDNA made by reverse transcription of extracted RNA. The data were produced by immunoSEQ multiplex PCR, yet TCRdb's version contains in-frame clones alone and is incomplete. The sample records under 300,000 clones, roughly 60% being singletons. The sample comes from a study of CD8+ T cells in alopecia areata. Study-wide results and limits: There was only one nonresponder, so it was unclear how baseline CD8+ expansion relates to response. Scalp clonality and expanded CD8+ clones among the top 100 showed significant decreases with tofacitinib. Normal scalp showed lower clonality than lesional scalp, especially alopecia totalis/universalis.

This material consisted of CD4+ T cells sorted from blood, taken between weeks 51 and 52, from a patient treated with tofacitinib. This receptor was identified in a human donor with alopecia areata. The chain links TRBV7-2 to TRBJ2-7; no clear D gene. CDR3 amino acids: CASSPLVGSYEQYF. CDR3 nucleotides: TGTGCCAGCAGTCCCCTAGTCGGGTCCTACGAGCAGTACTTC.